The source of this T cell receptor beta chain is a study of CD8 T cells in ankylosing spondylitis. Study-level results: It appeared that ankylosing spondylitis blood was characterized by a TCR beta motif of under ten highly homologous variants. Both synovial fluid and blood in reactive arthritis had previously been reported to carry some motif variants.

With molecular barcodes, quantitative 5'-RACE was used to make the TCR beta libraries. TCRdb re-derived calls from the 5' RACE reads in MiXCR, one entry per CDR3 protein. In the table there are 450,000 to 550,000 distinct CDR3 sequences, about 5.2% of which are singletons. The CDR3 has 16 residues. Trimming removed 4 bases at V and 6 bases at J, with 19 bases between. This clonotype showed up many times. Antigen: not known. The sequence was collected from a male donor with ankylosing spondylitis. What was sequenced was blood, either unsorted or a sorted T cell fraction (not recorded which). The chain employs TRBV12-3 or TRBV12-4 and TRBJ2-1, with D perhaps being TRBD1 or TRBD2 (5 bases each). In nucleotides, the CDR3 is TGTGCCAGCAGTTACGTACTGGGGGACGGTTTCAATGAGCAGTTCTTC. It translates to CASSYVLGDGFNEQFF.